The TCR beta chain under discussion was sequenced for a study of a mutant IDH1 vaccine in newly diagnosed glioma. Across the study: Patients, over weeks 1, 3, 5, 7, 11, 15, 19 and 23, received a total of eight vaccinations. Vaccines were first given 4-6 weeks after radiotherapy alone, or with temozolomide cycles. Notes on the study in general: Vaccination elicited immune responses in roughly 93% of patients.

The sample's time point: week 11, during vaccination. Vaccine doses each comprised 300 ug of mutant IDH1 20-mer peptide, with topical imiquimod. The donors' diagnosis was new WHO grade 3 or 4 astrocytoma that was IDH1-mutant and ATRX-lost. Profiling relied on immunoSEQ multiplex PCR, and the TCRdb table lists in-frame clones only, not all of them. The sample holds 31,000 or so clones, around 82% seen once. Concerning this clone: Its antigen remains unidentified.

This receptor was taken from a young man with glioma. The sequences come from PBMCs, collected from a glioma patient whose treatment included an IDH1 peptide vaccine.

The CDR3 here is CASSPSGTVNEKLFF. In DNA, the CDR3 is TGTGCCAGTAGCCCTTCCGGGACAGTGAATGAAAAACTGTTTTTT. The rearrangement links TRBV19 to TRBJ1-4; 7 bases fit TRBD1. Germline V lookup: CDR1 LNHDA, CDR2 SQIVND (reference sequence). V lost 6 bases, J lost 5 bases, and 9 bases stayed unmatched. This CDR3 is built from 15 residues.